Each of the 13 T cell receptor beta chains below was sequenced from the same sample in a study of blood T cell repertoires in COVID-19. Data came from immunoSEQ multiplex PCR; TCRdb stores just in-frame clones and leaves some out. The table records 30,000 to 45,000 clones, around four fifths of them present only once. Source material: peripheral blood. The receptor set was obtained from a human donor in a cohort sampled during active COVID-19.

This chain joins TRBV29-1 and TRBJ2-5; 7 bases line up with TRBD1. This CDR3 comprises 11 residues. Germline CDR1 and CDR2: SQVTM and ANQGSEA. With V trimmed by 7 bases and J by 2 bases, 1 base remained unmatched. The CDR3 DNA reads TGCAGCGCGGGACAGCAAGAGACCCAGTACTTC. As protein: CSAGQQETQYF. Combining the CDR3 with reference TRBV29-1 and TRBJ2-5 gives the whole variable domain SAVISQKPSRDICQRGTSLTIQCQVDSQVTMMFWYRQQPGQSLTLIATANQGSEATYESGFVIDKFPISRPNLTFSTLTVSNMSPEDSSIYLCSAGQQETQYFGPGTRLLVL.

CDR3 amino acids: CASSLVRGLGSPLHF. CDR3 nucleotides: TGTGCCAGCAGCTTAGTAAGGGGATTGGGCTCACCCCTCCACTTT. This chain uses TRBV7-9 with TRBJ1-6, with a possible D match to TRBD1 (5 bases). Trimming pared 1 base from V and 10 bases from J, leaving 14 bases between. Germline CDR1 SEHNR, CDR2 FQNEAQ (reference sequence). The length of the CDR3 is 15 residues.

The chain recombines TRBV5-6 with TRBJ1-2, with D possibly being TRBD1 (6 bases). The germline CDR1 and CDR2 sequences are SGHDT and YYEEEE. CDR3 length: 16 residues. V lost 2 bases and J 3 bases, leaving 17 bases between the germline ends. CDR3 in DNA: TGTGCCAGCAGCTTAAAGACGCCAGGGGCATACTATGGCTACACCTTC. Encoded protein: CASSLKTPGAYYGYTF.

The genes are TRBV7-9 and TRBJ2-1, with TRBD1 identical over 7 bases. J was trimmed by 3 bases and V by 0 bases; bases with no gene match: 8. The germline gives CDR1 SEHNR, CDR2 FQNEAQ (reference sequence). This CDR3 region has 17 residues. This chain's CDR3 is CASSLAVGRQGYNEQFF. Written as DNA, the CDR3 is TGTGCCAGCAGCTTAGCGGTAGGTAGACAGGGCTACAATGAGCAGTTCTTC.

This clone was detected a few times. This sequence joins TRBV2 and TRBJ2-2; TRBD1 matches at 12 bases. V was pared by 7 bases and J by 7 bases, with 7 bases of the junction left unmatched. The CDR3 extends over 15 amino acids. The germline CDR1 and CDR2 sequences are SNHLY and FYNNEI. CDR3 in amino acids: CASIEGTGGHGELFF. In nucleotides, the CDR3 is TGTGCCAGCATTGAGGGGACAGGGGGCCACGGGGAGCTGTTTTTT.

Concerning this clone: Germline is not matched at one junction end, which may reflect a read error. The CDR3 is CASSQDPGKTVF. CDR3 DNA sequence: TGCGCCAGCAGCCAAGATCCGGGAAAAACTGTTTTT. The chain couples TRBV4-1 to TRBJ1-4; D is ambiguous. CDR3 length: 12 residues. Germline CDR1 reads MGHRA; CDR2 reads YSYEKL.

This chain uses TRBV11-3 with TRBJ2-7; no firm D call. CDR3 size: 14 residues. The V gene's germline CDR1 is SGHNT and CDR2 YENEEA. V was clipped by 4 bases and J by 0 bases, with 10 bases between them. The CDR3 spells CASSSRRSSYEQYF. Here the CDR3 DNA reads TGTGCCAGCAGCTCCCGCCGGAGCTCCTACGAGCAGTACTTC.

The J gene is TRBJ2-5, the V gene TRBV10-3; 7 bases line up with TRBD1. V trimming: 10 bases; J trimming: 2 bases; junction bases outside the gene matches: 10. The CDR3 spans 14 residues. Germline assignment: CDR1 ENHRY and CDR2 SYGVKD. For the CDR3, the DNA is TGTGCCACCCAAGTAGGGACAGAACAAGAGACCCAGTACTTC. Protein product: CATQVGTEQETQYF.

This chain links TRBV3-1 (or the pseudogene TRBV3-2) with TRBJ1-1, with D perhaps TRBD1 (6 bases). V shed 1 base and J shed 3 bases, with 9 bases lying between them. Germline V gene lookup returns CDR1 LGHDT and CDR2 YNNKEL (reference sequence). This CDR3 is 14 amino acids long. The CDR3 loop reads CASSQGTADTEAFF. The CDR3 region has the DNA TGTGCCAGCAGCCAAGGGACAGCTGACACTGAAGCTTTCTTT.

The V gene is TRBV7-9, the J gene TRBJ2-3, with a tentative D call TRBD1 (6 bases). Germline V gene sequence: CDR1 SEHNR, CDR2 FQNEAQ (reference sequence). V dropped 2 bases and J dropped 3 bases, with 12 bases sitting between them. The CDR3 covers 15 residues. The DNA of the CDR3 is TGTGCCAGCAGCTTATACAGGGATAGAACAGATACGCAGTATTTT. Protein product: CASSLYRDRTDTQYF.

The chain recombines TRBV24-1 with TRBJ2-7, with TRBD2 as a possible D gene (5 bases). The CDR3 contains 15 residues. Trimming shortened V by 2 bases and J by 2 bases, and 12 bases separated the two germline ends. Looked up from germline, CDR1 is KGHDR and CDR2 is SFDVKD. This CDR3 is CATSDSGGSAYEQYF. In DNA form, the CDR3 reads TGTGCCACCAGTGATTCAGGCGGGTCCGCCTACGAGCAGTACTTC.

V is TRBV3-1 (or the pseudogene TRBV3-2) and J is TRBJ2-5, with TRBD2 matching 7 bases. Germline values: CDR1 LGHDT, CDR2 YNNKEL (reference sequence). The CDR3 loop spans 13 amino acids. Germline trimming cut 6 bases from V and 3 bases from J; bases unmatched to any gene: 4. CDR3 sequence (DNA): TGTGCCAGCAGTACCGGACTAGAAGAGACCCAGTACTTC. It encodes CASSTGLEETQYF.

This rearrangement joins TRBV4-3 to TRBJ2-3, with 9 bases lining up with TRBD2. CDR1 LGHNA and CDR2 YSLEER come from the germline V gene. The CDR3 covers 18 residues. The trim removed 5 bases at V and 4 bases at J, leaving 16 bases unmatched. The CDR3, as DNA: TGCGCCAGCAGCACCAGGGTCCAGGCGGGGGGGCCGCCAGATACGCAGTATTTT. It is translated as CASSTRVQAGGPPDTQYF.